Shown below are 18 T cell receptor beta chains from a single sample sequenced in a study of T-cell reconstitution after alpha-beta-depleted transplantation in children. This sample's TCRbeta library carried unique molecular identifier barcodes. TCRdb processed the PCR reads anew with MiXCR; each CDR3 protein has one entry. The table lists around 200,000 distinct CDR3 sequences, approximately 8.4% of them singletons. Material: PBMCs, mostly from graft donor cells, obtained 360 days after TCRalphabeta/CD19-depleted stem cell transplant. These receptors were obtained from a male patient between 2 and 10 years old who had a stem cell transplant for acute myeloid leukemia, so the T cells may come from the graft donor.

The chain couples TRBV12-3 or TRBV12-4 to TRBJ2-6, with 7 nucleotides matching TRBD1. This CDR3 has 16 amino acids. V shed 7 bases, J shed 0 bases, and the junction held 6 bases outside the gene matches. The CDR3 nucleotides read TGTGCCAGCAACACAGGGGCGACCTCTGGGGCCAACGTCCTGACTTTC. Encoded protein: CASNTGATSGANVLTF.

This clonotype was counted ten times or more. The chain joins TRBV9 to TRBJ1-1, with D perhaps TRBD1 (5 bases). CDR1 and CDR2 (germline): SGDLS, YYNGEE. Trimming took 7 bases from V and 7 from J, leaving 14 bases between them. The CDR3 extends over 12 amino acids. The CDR3 DNA is TGTGCCAGCTCCGCTCTTAGGGGTGAAGCTTTCTTT. This codes for CASSALRGEAFF.

The chain has TRBV20-1 and TRBJ1-1, with a possible D match to TRBD1 (6 bases). Trimming took off 6 bases at V and 4 bases at J, with 9 bases between the two ends. The CDR3 has 11 amino acids. CDR1 DFQATT and CDR2 SNEGSKA come from the germline V gene (reference sequence). The CDR3 DNA sequence: TGCAGTGCCCCAGGGGCCACTGAAGCTTTCTTT. Its translation is CSAPGATEAFF.

This clonotype has ten or more counts. The V call is TRBV5-1, the J call TRBJ2-2; 8 nucleotides agree with TRBD1. The CDR3 totals 15 residues. J gave up 3 bases and V 5 bases, and 6 bases lay outside the gene matches. The germline V gene has CDR1 SGHRS and CDR2 YFSETQ. The CDR3 bases are TGCGCCAGCAGACGCGGGACAGGAGACACCGGGGAGCTGTTTTTT. It codes for CASRRGTGDTGELFF. The variable domain in full, completed from reference TRBV5-1 and TRBJ2-2, reads KAGVTQTPRYLIKTRGQQVTLSCSPISGHRSVSWYQQTPGQGLQFLFEYFSETQRNKGNFPGRFSGRQFSNSRSEMNVSTLELGDSALYLCASRRGTGDTGELFFGEGSRLTVL.

In its sample, this clonotype was seen a few times. The chain uses TRBV7-9 and TRBJ2-1; TRBD1 matches at 7 bases. With 4 bases clipped from V and 3 bases from J, the junction kept 3 bases outside the gene matches. This CDR3 contains 14 residues. The germline CDR1 and CDR2 sequences are SEHNR and FQNEAQ (reference sequence). This chain's CDR3 is CASSSDRIYNEQFF. As DNA, the CDR3 is TGTGCCAGCAGCTCGGACAGGATCTACAATGAGCAGTTCTTC.

This clonotype was observed a few times. The genes are TRBV10-3 and TRBJ2-5; TRBD2 is a possible D gene (6 bases). Germline assignment: CDR1 ENHRY and CDR2 SYGVKD. The length of the CDR3 is 16 residues. V gave up 6 bases and J gave up 4 bases, with 21 bases separating them. CDR3 in amino acids: CAISPGIAAEGETQYF. DNA for the CDR3: TGTGCCATCAGCCCAGGGATAGCGGCCGAAGGAGAGACCCAGTACTTC.

This clonotype was seen a few times. The V gene is TRBV7-6, the J gene TRBJ2-5, with 7 bases aligning to TRBD2. Unmatched junction bases numbered 4, after V lost 1 base and J lost 2 bases. The germline CDR1 and CDR2 sequences are SGHVS and FNYEAQ. This CDR3 has 15 amino acids. CDR3 in amino acids: CASSLEAGLQETQYF. The CDR3, as DNA: TGTGCCAGCAGCTTAGAGGCGGGACTACAAGAGACCCAGTACTTC. The whole variable domain, filled in from reference TRBV7-6 and TRBJ2-5, reads GAGVSQSPRYKVTKRGQDVALRCDPISGHVSLYWYRQALGQGPEFLTYFNYEAQQDKSGLPNDRFSAERPEGSISTLTIQRTEQRDSAMYRCASSLEAGLQETQYFGPGTRLLVL.

Only a few counts were recorded for this clonotype. V and J are TRBV12-3 or TRBV12-4 and TRBJ1-1; tentative D call: TRBD1 (5 bases). V dropped 3 bases and J dropped 10 bases, with 9 bases sitting between them. This CDR3 has 11 residues. The CDR3 sequence: CASSLGGGAFF. The CDR3 coding sequence is TGTGCCAGCAGTTTGGGGGGGGGAGCTTTCTTT.

Many counts were recorded for this clonotype. The chain employs TRBV18 and TRBJ2-2; 8 positions match TRBD1. Germline V gene sequence: CDR1 KGHSH, CDR2 LQKENI. V shed 5 bases, J shed 4 bases, and the junction held 3 bases outside the gene matches. The CDR3 extends over 14 amino acids. This chain's CDR3 is CASSSGQGTGELFF. In DNA, the CDR3 is TGTGCCAGCTCATCAGGACAGGGCACCGGGGAGCTGTTTTTT. Variable domain in full (rest from reference TRBV18 and TRBJ2-2): NAGVMQNPRHLVRRRGQEARLRCSPMKGHSHVYWYRQLPEEGLKFMVYLQKENIIDESGMPKERFSAEFPKEGPSILRIQQVVRGDSAAYFCASSSGQGTGELFFGEGSRLTVL.

This clonotype turned up a few times. This rearrangement joins TRBV6-5 to TRBJ2-7; D unclear. CDR3 length: 15 residues. In germline, CDR1 is MNHEY, CDR2 SVGAGI. Trimming stripped 0 bases from V and 0 bases from J, with 9 bases between. The CDR3, as DNA: TGTGCCAGCAGTTACTCGAGACCTTACTCCTACGAGCAGTACTTC. Amino acid sequence: CASSYSRPYSYEQYF.

The chain joins TRBV12-3 or TRBV12-4 to TRBJ2-3; D tentatively reads TRBD1 or TRBD2 (6 bases each). The CDR3 totals 15 residues. V lost 2 bases and J lost 3, with 12 bases in between. CDR3 residues: CASSLWGAGTDTQYF. CDR3 nucleotide sequence: TGTGCCAGCAGTTTATGGGGGGCAGGGACAGATACGCAGTATTTT.

The V and J genes are TRBV7-2 and TRBJ1-4; D unclear. Germline V gene sequence: CDR1 SGHTA, CDR2 FQGNSA. This CDR3 spans 15 amino acids. V was pared by 5 bases and J by 6 bases, with 16 bases between. The CDR3 nucleotides are TGTGCCAGCAGCCTGACACCGCTAGTTGATGAAAAACTGTTTTTT. This codes for CASSLTPLVDEKLFF. Using reference TRBV7-2 and TRBJ1-4 for the parts outside the CDR3, the full variable domain is GAGVSQSPSNKVTEKGKDVELRCDPISGHTALYWYRQSLGQGLEFLIYFQGNSAPDKSGLPSDRFSAERTGGSVSTLTIQRTQQEDSAVYLCASSLTPLVDEKLFFGSGTQLSVL.

There are many counts of this clonotype. The chain couples TRBV7-3 to TRBJ1-4; D call uncertain. The CDR3 consists of 14 residues. Trimming cost V 5 bases and J 8 bases, with 15 bases left between them. CDR1 and CDR2 from the germline V gene are SGHTA and FQGTGA. The CDR3 bases are TGTGCCAGCAGCAGCAGCCCTTCGGGCGAAAAACTGTTTTTT. Amino acid sequence: CASSSSPSGEKLFF.

The rearrangement links TRBV6-6 to TRBJ2-3; D is ambiguous. V dropped 8 bases and J dropped 2 bases, with 8 bases sitting between them. This CDR3 contains 12 residues. In germline, CDR1 is MNHNY, CDR2 SVGAGI (reference sequence). CDR3 sequence: CASGFSTDTQYF. In DNA, the CDR3 is TGTGCCAGCGGTTTTTCCACAGATACGCAGTATTTT.

Many counts were recorded for this clonotype. J is TRBJ1-1 and V is TRBV7-9, with D perhaps matching TRBD1 (6 bases). The CDR3 extends over 17 amino acids. Germline V gene data show CDR1 as SEHNR and CDR2 as FQNEAQ (reference sequence). Deletions cut 2 bases from V and 5 bases from J, with 21 bases between. CDR3 in DNA: TGTGCCAGCAGCTTAAGTCCTGTGAAGGGGGTGTTTACTGAAGCTTTCTTT. Translation: CASSLSPVKGVFTEAFF. Full variable domain (outside the CDR3, taken from reference TRBV7-9 and TRBJ1-1): DTGVSQNPRHKITKRGQNVTFRCDPISEHNRLYWYRQTLGQGPEFLTYFQNEAQLEKSRLLSDRFSAERPKGSFSTLEIQRTEQGDSAMYLCASSLSPVKGVFTEAFFGQGTRLTVV.

This clonotype was counted at least ten times. V gene TRBV10-3 combines with J gene TRBJ2-3, with 11 bases identical to TRBD1. Germline CDR1 is ENHRY and CDR2 is SYGVKD. CDR3 length equals 16 residues. V was pared by 7 bases and J by 2 bases, with 8 bases of the junction left unmatched. The CDR3 reads CAINGQGAGYTDTQYF. Here the CDR3 DNA reads TGTGCCATCAATGGACAGGGGGCAGGGTACACAGATACGCAGTATTTT.

This clonotype was seen many times. The J gene is TRBJ2-1, the V gene TRBV29-1; 7 bases align to TRBD2. The CDR3 extends over 13 amino acids. Germline trimming cut 7 bases from V and 12 bases from J; bases unmatched to any gene: 15. The germline CDR1 and CDR2 sequences are SQVTM and ANQGSEA. CDR3 in amino acids: CSGGSSGPRSQFF. CDR3 nucleotides: TGCAGCGGTGGGTCTAGCGGTCCCCGGTCGCAGTTCTTC.

This clonotype was recorded at least ten times. The chain has TRBV7-2 and TRBJ1-5, with D tentatively TRBD1 (6 bases). The CDR3 consists of 17 residues. V gave up 0 bases and J gave up 3 bases, with 15 bases separating them. The germline V gene has CDR1 SGHTA and CDR2 FQGNSA. The CDR3 DNA is TGTGCCAGCAGCTTAGCCGGACGGGGACAAATCAATCAGCCCCAGCATTTT. Its protein product is CASSLAGRGQINQPQHF.